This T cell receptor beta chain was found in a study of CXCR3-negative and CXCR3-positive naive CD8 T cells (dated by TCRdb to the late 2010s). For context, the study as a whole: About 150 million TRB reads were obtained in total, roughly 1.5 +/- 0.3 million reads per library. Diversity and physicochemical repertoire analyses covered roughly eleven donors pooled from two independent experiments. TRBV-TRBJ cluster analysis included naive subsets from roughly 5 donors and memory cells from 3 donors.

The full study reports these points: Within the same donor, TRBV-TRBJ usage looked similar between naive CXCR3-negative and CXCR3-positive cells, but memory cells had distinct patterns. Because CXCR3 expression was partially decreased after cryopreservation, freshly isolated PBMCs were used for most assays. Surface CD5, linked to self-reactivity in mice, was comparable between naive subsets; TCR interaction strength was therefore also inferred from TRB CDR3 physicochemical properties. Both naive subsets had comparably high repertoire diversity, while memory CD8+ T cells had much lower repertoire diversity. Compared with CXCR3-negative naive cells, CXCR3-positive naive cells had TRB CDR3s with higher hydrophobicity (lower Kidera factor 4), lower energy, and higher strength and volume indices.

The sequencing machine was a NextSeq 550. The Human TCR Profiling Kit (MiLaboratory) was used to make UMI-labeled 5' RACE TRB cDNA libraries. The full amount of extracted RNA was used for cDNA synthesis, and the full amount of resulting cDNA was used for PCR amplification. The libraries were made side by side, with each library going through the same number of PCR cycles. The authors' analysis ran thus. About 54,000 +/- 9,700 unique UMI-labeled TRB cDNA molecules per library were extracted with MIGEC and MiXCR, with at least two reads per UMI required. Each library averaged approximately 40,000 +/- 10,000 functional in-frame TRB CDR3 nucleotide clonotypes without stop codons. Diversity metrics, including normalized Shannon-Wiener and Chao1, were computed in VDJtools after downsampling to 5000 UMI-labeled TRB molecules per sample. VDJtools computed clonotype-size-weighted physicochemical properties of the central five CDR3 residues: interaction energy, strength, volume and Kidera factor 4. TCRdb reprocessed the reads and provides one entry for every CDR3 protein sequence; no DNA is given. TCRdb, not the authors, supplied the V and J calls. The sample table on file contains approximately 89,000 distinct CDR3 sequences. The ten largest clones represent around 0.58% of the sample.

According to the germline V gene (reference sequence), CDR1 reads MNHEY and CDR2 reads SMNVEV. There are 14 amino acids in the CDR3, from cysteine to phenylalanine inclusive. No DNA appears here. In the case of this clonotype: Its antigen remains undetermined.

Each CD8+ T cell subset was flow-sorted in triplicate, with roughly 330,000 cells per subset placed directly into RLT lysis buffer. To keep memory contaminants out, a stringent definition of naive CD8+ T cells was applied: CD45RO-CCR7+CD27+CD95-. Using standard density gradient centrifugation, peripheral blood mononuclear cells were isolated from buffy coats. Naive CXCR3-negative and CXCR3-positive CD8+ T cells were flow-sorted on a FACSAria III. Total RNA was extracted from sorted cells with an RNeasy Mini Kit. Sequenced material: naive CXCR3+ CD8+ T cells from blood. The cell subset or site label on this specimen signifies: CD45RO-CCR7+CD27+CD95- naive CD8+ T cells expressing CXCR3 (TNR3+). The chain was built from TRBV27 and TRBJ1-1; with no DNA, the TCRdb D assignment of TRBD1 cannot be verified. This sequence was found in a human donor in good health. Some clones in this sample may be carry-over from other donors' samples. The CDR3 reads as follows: CASSWTQGNTEAFF.